These 15 T cell receptor beta chains originate from one sample sequenced in a study of OX40 agonist ivuxolimab in advanced cancers. The library was built by means of the immunoSEQ multiplex PCR assay. TCRdb provides this immuneACCESS table in a form limited to in-frame rearrangements. Some clones are lacking; in checked studies, under half of them reflect an unresolved V gene, and why the rest are absent is not known. For this sample the table gives tens of thousands of clones, of which 88% were detected only once. The ten top clones hold over 8.5% of the sample. The material sequenced was CD4+ or CD8+ T cells sorted from blood, taken in a trial of the OX40 agonist ivuxolimab. Receptors were obtained from an adult with an advanced solid tumor such as melanoma, head and neck, liver or kidney cancer.

V gene TRBV4-3 combines with J gene TRBJ2-7; the D gene is possibly TRBD2 (5 bases). Trimming cost V 1 base and J 3 bases, with 10 bases left between them. This CDR3 spans 14 amino acids. Per the germline V gene, CDR1 is LGHNA and CDR2 is YSLEER. CDR3 sequence: CASSQGVANYEQYF. The CDR3 DNA sequence: TGCGCCAGCAGCCAAGGGGTAGCGAACTACGAGCAGTACTTC.

V gene TRBV19 combines with J gene TRBJ2-1; D tentatively fits TRBD1 or TRBD2 (5 bases each). Trimming took 1 base from V and 4 from J, leaving 8 bases between them. From germline, CDR1 is LNHDA and CDR2 SQIVND (reference sequence). This CDR3 is built from 14 residues. The CDR3 DNA reads as TGTGCCAGTAGTATAGGGGGGAATTACAATGAGCAGTTCTTC. Its protein is CASSIGGNYNEQFF. The variable domain in full, with the rest retrieved from reference TRBV19 and TRBJ2-1, is DGGITQSPKYLFRKEGQNVTLSCEQNLNHDAMYWYRQDPGQGLRLIYYSQIVNDFQKGDIAEGYSVSREKKESFPLTVTSAQKNPTAFYLCASSIGGNYNEQFFGPGTRLTVL.

The V and J genes are TRBV27 and TRBJ1-1; D not certain. Germline values: CDR1 MNHEY, CDR2 SMNVEV (reference sequence). There are 13 residues in the CDR3. Trimming removed 6 bases at V and 5 bases at J, with 13 bases between. CDR3 nucleotide sequence: TGTGCCAGCAGCGTTGGTTTCTCGACTGAAGCTTTCTTT. It translates to CASSVGFSTEAFF.

A few counts support this clone. The CDR3 DNA follows: TGTGCCAGCAGCTTGGACAGGGTAAAAGAGACCCAGTACTTC. Translated: CASSLDRVKETQYF. The chain couples TRBV5-6 to TRBJ2-5; the D gene is possibly TRBD1 (6 bases). Germline CDR1 is SGHDT and CDR2 is YYEEEE. Trimming removed 0 bases from V and 3 bases from J, with 9 bases in between. There are 14 residues in the CDR3.

The chain recombines TRBV11-2 with TRBJ2-1; a possible D gene is TRBD2 (5 bases). Per the germline V gene, CDR1 is SGHAT and CDR2 is FQNNGV. V was pared by 2 bases and J by 0 bases, with 11 bases between. The CDR3 spans 16 residues. CDR3 coding DNA: TGTGCCAGCAGCTTACCCTCAGGAGGCTCCTACAATGAGCAGTTCTTC. This encodes CASSLPSGGSYNEQFF. The whole variable domain, remainder taken from reference TRBV11-2 and TRBJ2-1, is EAGVAQSPRYKIIEKRQSVAFWCNPISGHATLYWYQQILGQGPKLLIQFQNNGVVDDSQLPKDRFSAERLKGVDSTLKIQPAKLEDSAVYLCASSLPSGGSYNEQFFGPGTRLTVL.

In DNA, the CDR3 is TGTGCCTGGAGTGTTCAGTTAACCGACACGCATACGGAGTACTTC. It codes for CAWSVQLTDTHTEYF. The rearrangement joins TRBV30 to TRBJ2-7; D not certain. CDR1 GTSNPN and CDR2 SVGIG come from the germline V gene (reference sequence). Deletions cut 0 bases from V and 11 bases from J, with 23 bases between. The CDR3 length is 15 residues.

This chain uses TRBV5-4 with TRBJ2-7; D perhaps matches TRBD2 (6 bases). The length of the CDR3 is 13 residues. Germline V gene data show CDR1 as SGHNT and CDR2 as YYREEE (reference sequence). V shed 5 bases and J shed 0 bases, with 9 bases lying between them. The CDR3 nucleotides are TGTGCCAGCAGGGAGGGAAGCTCCTACGAGCAGTACTTC. Residues: CASREGSSYEQYF.

V is TRBV4-1 and J is TRBJ1-2; maybe TRBD1 (6 bases). The CDR3 contains 16 residues. V lost 4 bases to trimming and J lost 2 bases, with 17 bases between them. From germline, CDR1 is MGHRA and CDR2 YSYEKL. Written as DNA, the CDR3 is TGCGCCAGCAGCCCAACCCGCCGCCAGGGGAACTATGGCTACACCTTC. The encoded protein is CASSPTRRQGNYGYTF.

This clone appeared once. This chain connects TRBV6-1 to TRBJ2-7; 15 bases line up with TRBD2. The CDR3 loop spans 14 amino acids. Looked up from germline, CDR1 is MNHNS and CDR2 is SASEGT. J was trimmed by 7 bases and V by 6 bases; bases with no gene match: 4. DNA for the CDR3: TGTGCCAGCAGACCGGGACTAGCGGGGGGTGAGCAGTACGTC. Its translation: CASRPGLAGGEQYV.

CDR3 amino acids: CASSDTDTQYF. In DNA, the CDR3 is TGTGCCAGCAGCGACACAGATACGCAGTATTTT. The chain combines TRBV13 with TRBJ2-3; no clear D gene. V was trimmed by 5 bases and J by 2 bases, leaving 2 bases between them. From germline, CDR1 is PRHDT and CDR2 FYEKMQ (reference sequence). The CDR3 spans 11 residues.

CDR3 in DNA: TGTGCCAGCAGCCCTCTCCGGGGGTCGGGCTACGAGCAGTACTTC. Encoded protein: CASSPLRGSGYEQYF. This sequence joins TRBV27 and TRBJ2-7; TRBD2 might be the D (6 bases). V gave up 6 bases and J gave up 3 bases, with 18 bases separating them. This CDR3 is built from 15 residues. Germline CDR1 MNHEY, CDR2 SMNVEV (reference sequence).

This clone was counted only a few times. The chain is built from TRBV7-8 and TRBJ2-1; 7 bases line up with TRBD2. The ends lost 1 base at V and 4 bases at J; junction bases unmatched: 4. CDR3 size: 15 residues. Germline V gives CDR1 SGHVS, CDR2 FQNEAQ. In nucleotides, the CDR3 is TGTGCCAGCAGCTTAGTGGCGCGGGGGTACAATGAGCAGTTCTTC. Protein product: CASSLVARGYNEQFF.

The chain has TRBV18 and TRBJ2-1, with 7 nucleotides matching TRBD1. Germline assignment: CDR1 KGHSH and CDR2 LQKENI. CDR3 length: 13 residues. V shed 4 bases, J shed 8 bases, and the junction held 5 bases outside the gene matches. The CDR3: CASSLYRGDEQFF. CDR3 nucleotides: TGTGCCAGCTCACTATACAGGGGCGATGAGCAGTTCTTC.

The V call is TRBV6-5, the J call TRBJ1-1, with D unclear. Germline assignment: CDR1 MNHEY and CDR2 SVGAGI. The CDR3 is made up of 13 amino acids. V lost 0 bases and J 7 bases, leaving 9 bases between the germline ends. The CDR3 loop reads CASSYSRVDEAFF. The CDR3 DNA reads as TGTGCCAGCAGTTACTCGAGAGTTGATGAAGCTTTCTTT.

The rearrangement joins TRBV4-1 to TRBJ1-1, with D unclear. The germline CDR1 and CDR2 sequences are MGHRA and YSYEKL. The CDR3 runs to 13 residues. Trimming stripped 4 bases from V and 5 bases from J, with 11 bases between. The CDR3, as DNA: TGCGCCAGCAGCCTTCGCTCGGGAACTGAAGCTTTCTTT. Translating gives CASSLRSGTEAFF.